Listed below are T cell receptor beta chains from one sample, sequenced in a study of blood T cell repertoires in COVID-19. Assay used: immunoSEQ multiplex PCR; TCRdb lists only in-frame clones, some missing. The table includes 260,000 or so clones, roughly 86% detected once. The sample comprised peripheral blood. These receptor sequences come from a man aged 18 to 35 with active or convalescent COVID-19. The CDR3 runs from the conserved cysteine through the conserved F or W. A D gene is named only where the DNA matches it firmly. Not all rows give a size; the values are once, few, many and, for expanded clones, a class.

V gene,D gene,clone size,J gene,CDR3 DNA,CDR3 protein
TRBV6-5,NA,NA,TRBJ2-3,TGTGCCAGCAGCAGAGGGCGGCAGGTGGCAGATACGCAGTATTTT,CASSRGRQVADTQYF
TRBV3-1/TRBV3-2,NA,NA,TRBJ2-5,TGTGCCAGCAGGGGGACTGTGGCGGAGTACTTC,CASRGTVAEYF
TRBV5-1,NA,NA,TRBJ2-3,TGCGCCAGCAGCGCGGACCTTAGCGGCACAGATACGCAGTATTTT,CASSADLSGTDTQYF
TRBV5-6,TRBD1,NA,TRBJ1-2,TGTGCCAGCAGCTGGGGACAGGCTGCCGGGGGCTACACCTTC,CASSWGQAAGGYTF
TRBV19,NA,NA,TRBJ1-2,TGTGCCAGTAGTGAAACAGGCCATGGGAACTATGGCTACACCTTC,CASSETGHGNYGYTF
TRBV7-8,TRBD1,NA,TRBJ2-7,TGTGCCAGCAGCTATTATCCGACAGGGACCAACTCCTACGAGCAGTACTTC,CASSYYPTGTNSYEQYF
TRBV27,NA,NA,TRBJ2-1,TGTGCCAGCAGGCCTACAGGGATTCCATACAATGAGCAGTTCTTC,CASRPTGIPYNEQFF
TRBV29-1,NA,NA,TRBJ1-1,TGCAGCGTTGAATTAGGGGGAAACACTGAAGCTTTCTTT,CSVELGGNTEAFF
TRBV6-5,NA,NA,TRBJ2-5,TGTGCCAGCAGTTACTCGAGGCAGGGGCTGTGGACCCAGTACTTC,CASSYSRQGLWTQYF
TRBV27,TRBD1,NA,TRBJ2-7,TGTGCCAGCAGTCCGACAGGGGGCGTCTACGAGCAGTACTTC,CASSPTGGVYEQYF
TRBV6-5,NA,NA,TRBJ2-7,TGTGCCAGCAGTGACTCTAGTCTCGAGCAGTACTTC,CASSDSSLEQYF
TRBV9,NA,once,TRBJ1-1,TGTGCCAGCAGCCCGGAGGCTCCGGGGACTGAAGCTTTCTTT,CASSPEAPGTEAFF
TRBV6-5,TRBD1,NA,TRBJ2-7,TGTGCCAGCAGTTACACCGTGGGGACAGGGGGCTACGAGCAGTACTTC,CASSYTVGTGGYEQYF
TRBV29-1,TRBD1,NA,TRBJ2-2,TGCAGCGTTGACGCGATTGGGACAGGGGGCAGCGGGGAGCTGTTTTTT,CSVDAIGTGGSGELFF
TRBV18,TRBD1,NA,TRBJ1-2,TGTGCCAGCTCACGGGACAGGTACTATGGCTACACCTTC,CASSRDRYYGYTF
TRBV4-1,NA,NA,TRBJ1-4,TGCGCCAGCAGCCAAGAGAGAGCTGATGAAAAACTGTTTTTT,CASSQERADEKLFF
TRBV11-2,TRBD2,NA,TRBJ2-3,TGTGCCAGCAGCTATACTAGCGGGCCCTCAGATACGCAGTATTTT,CASSYTSGPSDTQYF
TRBV5-4,NA,NA,TRBJ2-1,TGTGCCAGCAACCGAGCCAATGAGCAGTTCTTC,CASNRANEQFF
TRBV5-6,TRBD2,NA,TRBJ2-7,TGTGCCAGCGGCGCTCTAGCGGGGGGGTCCTACGAGCAGTACTTC,CASGALAGGSYEQYF
TRBV7-8,TRBD1,NA,TRBJ1-2,TGTGCCAGCAGCTGGGGACAGGGGAGCGACTATGGCTACACCTTC,CASSWGQGSDYGYTF
TRBV12-3/TRBV12-4,NA,NA,TRBJ1-2,TGTGCCAGCAGTGCAACAGGGAACTATGGCTACACCTTC,CASSATGNYGYTF
TRBV2,TRBD1,NA,TRBJ1-1,TGTGCCAGCAGTGAGACAGGGTGGGGCACTGAAGCTTTCTTT,CASSETGWGTEAFF
TRBV3-1/TRBV3-2,TRBD2,NA,TRBJ2-5,TGTGCCAGCAGAACCTTAGCGGGCCAAGAGACCCAGTACTTC,CASRTLAGQETQYF
TRBV5-5,TRBD1,many,TRBJ2-7,TGTGCCAGCAGCAGGACAGGCTCCTACGAGCAGTACTTC,CASSRTGSYEQYF
TRBV4-1,NA,NA,TRBJ1-5,TGCGCCAGCAGCCAAGATTTGAGCGGTGGGGGACAATCGCTTTGGCCCCAGCATTTT,CASSQDLSGGGQSLWPQHF
TRBV5-1,TRBD1,NA,TRBJ2-2,TGCGCCAGCGGGACAGTAAACACCGGGGAGCTGTTTTTT,CASGTVNTGELFF
TRBV25-1,TRBD1,NA,TRBJ2-5,TGTGCCAGCAGTCCGGGACAGGGAAAAGAGACCCAGTACTTC,CASSPGQGKETQYF
TRBV3-1/TRBV3-2,TRBD2,NA,TRBJ2-2,TGTGCCAGCAGCCCGGGACTAGCGGGGGAATCGATCACCGGGGAGCTGTTTTTT,CASSPGLAGESITGELFF
TRBV27,NA,NA,TRBJ1-2,TGTGCCAGCAGGGACAGCGTCTATGGCTACACCTTC,CASRDSVYGYTF
TRBV12-1,NA,NA,TRBJ2-3,TGTGCCAGCAGCTTGACTAGCGGGGGGGCTGGAGGAACGCAGTATTTT,CASSLTSGGAGGTQYF
TRBV3-1/TRBV3-2,NA,NA,TRBJ1-1,TGTGCCAGCAGCCAAGATTCCGGTGCTGGCACTGAAGCTTTCTTT,CASSQDSGAGTEAFF
TRBV2,TRBD2,NA,TRBJ2-5,TGTGCCAGCAGTGAGACTCTTGTGACTAGCGGGGCCCAAGAGACCCAGTACTTC,CASSETLVTSGAQETQYF
TRBV6-5,TRBD1,NA,TRBJ1-4,TGTGCCAGCAGTTCCGGGACAGGAGGAGAAAAACTGTTTTTT,CASSSGTGGEKLFF
TRBV21-1,NA,NA,TRBJ1-5,TGTGCCAGCAGCAAAGGCGGACAGGATGTTGAGGCCAATCAGCCCCAGCATTTT,CASSKGGQDVEANQPQHF
TRBV5-1,NA,NA,TRBJ2-3,TGCGCCAGCAGCTTCGCTGGGACTAGCACAGATACGCAGTATTTT,CASSFAGTSTDTQYF
TRBV9,TRBD2,NA,TRBJ2-3,TGTGCCAGCAGCCCACCAGCGGGGGGGCGCACAGATACGCAGTATTTT,CASSPPAGGRTDTQYF
TRBV2,NA,NA,TRBJ2-5,TGTGCCAGCAGTGAACAAGGACTGCGCCAAGAGACCCAGTACTTC,CASSEQGLRQETQYF
TRBV7-9,TRBD2,NA,TRBJ2-1,TGTGCCAGCAGCTTAGCGGGGACTAGCGGGGTAGGAGTTTCTAATGAGCAGTTCTTC,CASSLAGTSGVGVSNEQFF
TRBV15,TRBD2,NA,TRBJ2-7,TGTGCCACCAGCCTGGGGCTAGCGGGGGGGCCCGGGACCTACGAGCAGTACTTC,CATSLGLAGGPGTYEQYF
TRBV2,TRBD1,once,TRBJ2-2,TGTGCCAGCAATTCAATGTCGTGGACAGGGGTAACCGGGGAGCTGTTTTTT,CASNSMSWTGVTGELFF
TRBV5-6,NA,NA,TRBJ2-7,TGTGCCAGCAGCTTGGGCGGGCAGCAGAGCTACGAGCAGTACTTC,CASSLGGQQSYEQYF
TRBV19,NA,NA,TRBJ1-2,TGTGCCAGTAGTATCCAGGATCGGGGTATGGACTATGGCTACACCTTC,CASSIQDRGMDYGYTF
TRBV7-3,NA,NA,TRBJ2-6,TGTGCCAGCAGCCCCCAGGGAAGTGGGGCCAACGTCCTGACTTTC,CASSPQGSGANVLTF
TRBV5-1,NA,NA,TRBJ1-4,TGCGCCAGCAGCTTTGCAGAAAATGAAAAACTGTTTTTT,CASSFAENEKLFF
TRBV12-3/TRBV12-4,NA,NA,TRBJ1-1,TGTGCCAGCAATCCACAGGGAAGGACTGAAGCTTTCTTT,CASNPQGRTEAFF